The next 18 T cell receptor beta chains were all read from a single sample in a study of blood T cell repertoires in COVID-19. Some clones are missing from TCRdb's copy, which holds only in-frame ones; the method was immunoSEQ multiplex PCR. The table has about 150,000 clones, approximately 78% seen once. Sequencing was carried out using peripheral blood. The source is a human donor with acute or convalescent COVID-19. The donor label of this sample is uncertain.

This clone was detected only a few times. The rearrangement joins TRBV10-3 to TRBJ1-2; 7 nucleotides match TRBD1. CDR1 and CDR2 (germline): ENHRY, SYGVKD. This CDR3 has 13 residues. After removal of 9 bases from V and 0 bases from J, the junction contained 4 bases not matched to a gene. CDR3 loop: CAIGQVANYGYTF. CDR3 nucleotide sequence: TGTGCCATAGGACAGGTAGCTAACTATGGCTACACCTTC.

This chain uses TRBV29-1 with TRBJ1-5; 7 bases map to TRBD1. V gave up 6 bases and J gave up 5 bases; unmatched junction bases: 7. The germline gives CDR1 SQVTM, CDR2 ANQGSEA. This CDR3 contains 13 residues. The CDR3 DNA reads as TGCAGCGTCCGACAGGGCAGGGATCAGCCCCAGCATTTT. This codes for CSVRQGRDQPQHF.

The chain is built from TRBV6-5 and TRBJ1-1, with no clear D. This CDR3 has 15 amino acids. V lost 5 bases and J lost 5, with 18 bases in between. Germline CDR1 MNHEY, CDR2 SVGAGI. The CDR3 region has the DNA TGTGCCAGCAGTACACCCCATGGAGGAGGGACTGAAGCTTTCTTT. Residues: CASSTPHGGGTEAFF.

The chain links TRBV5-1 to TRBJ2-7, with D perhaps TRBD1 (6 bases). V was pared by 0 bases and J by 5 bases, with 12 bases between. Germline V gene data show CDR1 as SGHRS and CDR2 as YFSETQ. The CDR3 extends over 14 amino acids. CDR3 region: CASSLDRGIHEQYF. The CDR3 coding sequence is TGCGCCAGCAGCTTGGATAGGGGGATCCACGAGCAGTACTTC.

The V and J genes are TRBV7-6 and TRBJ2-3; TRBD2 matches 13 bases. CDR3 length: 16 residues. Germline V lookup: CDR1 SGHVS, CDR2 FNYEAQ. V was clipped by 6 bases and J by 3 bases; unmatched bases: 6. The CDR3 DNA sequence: TGTGCCAGCAGTTTACTAGCGGGGGGGTTAACAGATACGCAGTATTTT. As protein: CASSLLAGGLTDTQYF.

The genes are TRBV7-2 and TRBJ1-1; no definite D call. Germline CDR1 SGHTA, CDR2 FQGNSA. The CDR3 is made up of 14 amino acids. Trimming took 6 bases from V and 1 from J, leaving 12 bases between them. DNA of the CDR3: TGTGCCAGCAGAAGAGGGAATGGGAACACTGAAGCTTTCTTT. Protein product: CASRRGNGNTEAFF.

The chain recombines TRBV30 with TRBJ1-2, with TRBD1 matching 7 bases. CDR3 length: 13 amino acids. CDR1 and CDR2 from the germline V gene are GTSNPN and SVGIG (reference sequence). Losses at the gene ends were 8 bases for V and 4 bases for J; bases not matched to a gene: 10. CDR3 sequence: CAALGGQSYGYTF. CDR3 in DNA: TGTGCCGCACTTGGGGGACAGAGCTATGGCTACACCTTC. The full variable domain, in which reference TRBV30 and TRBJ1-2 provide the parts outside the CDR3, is SQTIHQWPATLVQPVGSPLSLECTVEGTSNPNLYWYRQAAGRGLQLLFYSVGIGQISSEVPQNLSASRPQDRQFILSSKKLLLSDSGFYLCAALGGQSYGYTFGSGTRLTVV.

The CDR3 is CASSLSTGGRTGYTF. The CDR3 DNA follows: TGTGCCAGCAGCTTATCCACAGGGGGTAGAACGGGCTACACCTTC. This chain links TRBV7-2 with TRBJ1-2; 8 bases map to TRBD1. V was pared by 2 bases and J by 8 bases, with 10 bases of the junction left unmatched. The CDR3 extends over 15 amino acids. Germline V gene data show CDR1 as SGHTA and CDR2 as FQGNSA.

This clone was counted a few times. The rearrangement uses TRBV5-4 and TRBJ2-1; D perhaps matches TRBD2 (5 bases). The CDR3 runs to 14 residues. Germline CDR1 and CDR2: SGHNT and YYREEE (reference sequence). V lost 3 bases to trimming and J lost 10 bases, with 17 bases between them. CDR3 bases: TGTGCCAGCAGCTCCAATCGGCTAGCCGTCGAGCAGTTCTTC. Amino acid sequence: CASSSNRLAVEQFF.

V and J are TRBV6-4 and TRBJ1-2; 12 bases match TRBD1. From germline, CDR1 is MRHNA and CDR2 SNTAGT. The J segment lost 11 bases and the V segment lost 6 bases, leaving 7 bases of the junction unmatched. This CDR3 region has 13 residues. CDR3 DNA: TGTGCCAGCAGAGGGACAGGGGGCTCCTCGTACACCTTC. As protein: CASRGTGGSSYTF.

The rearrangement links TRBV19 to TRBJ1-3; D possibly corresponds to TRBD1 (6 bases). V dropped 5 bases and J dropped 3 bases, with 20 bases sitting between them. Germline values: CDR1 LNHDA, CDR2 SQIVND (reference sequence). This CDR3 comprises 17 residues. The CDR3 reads CASSPGHPAGGGNTIYF. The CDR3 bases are TGTGCCAGTAGTCCGGGACACCCCGCCGGCGGTGGAAACACCATATATTTT.

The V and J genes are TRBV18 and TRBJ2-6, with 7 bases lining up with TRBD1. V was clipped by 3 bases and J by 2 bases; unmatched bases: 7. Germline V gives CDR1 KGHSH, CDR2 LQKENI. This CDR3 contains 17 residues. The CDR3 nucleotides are TGTGCCAGCTCACCGGGACAGCCCTCAACTGGGGCCAACGTCCTGACTTTC. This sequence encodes CASSPGQPSTGANVLTF.

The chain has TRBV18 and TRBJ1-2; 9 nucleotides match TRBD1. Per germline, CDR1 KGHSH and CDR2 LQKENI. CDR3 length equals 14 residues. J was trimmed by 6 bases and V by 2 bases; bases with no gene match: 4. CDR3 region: CASSPVNRGHGYTF. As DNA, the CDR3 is TGTGCCAGCTCACCAGTCAACAGGGGGCATGGCTACACCTTC.

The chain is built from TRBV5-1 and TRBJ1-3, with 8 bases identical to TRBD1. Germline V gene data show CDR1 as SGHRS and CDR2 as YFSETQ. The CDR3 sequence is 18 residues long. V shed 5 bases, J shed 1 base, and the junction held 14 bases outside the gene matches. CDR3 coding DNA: TGCGCCAGCAGTTTCGGGACAGGCGCGCCCCGGTCTGGAAACACCATATATTTT. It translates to CASSFGTGAPRSGNTIYF.

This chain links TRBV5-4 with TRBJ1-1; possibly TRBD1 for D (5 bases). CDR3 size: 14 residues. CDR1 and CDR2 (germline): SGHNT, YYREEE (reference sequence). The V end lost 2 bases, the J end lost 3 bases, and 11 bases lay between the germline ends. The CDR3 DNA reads TGTGCCAGCAGCTTTGGGGCAGCTGACACTGAAGCTTTCTTT. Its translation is CASSFGAADTEAFF.

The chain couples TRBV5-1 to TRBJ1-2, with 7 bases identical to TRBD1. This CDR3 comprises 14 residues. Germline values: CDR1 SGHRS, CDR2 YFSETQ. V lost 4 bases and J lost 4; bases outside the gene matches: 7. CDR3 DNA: TGCGCCAGCAGCCTTACAGGGGAGTTCTATGGCTACACCTTC. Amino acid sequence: CASSLTGEFYGYTF. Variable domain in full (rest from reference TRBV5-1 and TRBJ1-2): KAGVTQTPRYLIKTRGQQVTLSCSPISGHRSVSWYQQTPGQGLQFLFEYFSETQRNKGNFPGRFSGRQFSNSRSEMNVSTLELGDSALYLCASSLTGEFYGYTFGSGTRLTVV.

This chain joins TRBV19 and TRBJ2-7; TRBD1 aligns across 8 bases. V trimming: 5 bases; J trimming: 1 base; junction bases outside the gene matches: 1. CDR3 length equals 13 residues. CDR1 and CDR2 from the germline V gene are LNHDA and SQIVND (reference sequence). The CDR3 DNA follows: TGTGCCAGTAGTCGACAGGGGTCCTACGAGCAGTACTTC. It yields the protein CASSRQGSYEQYF.

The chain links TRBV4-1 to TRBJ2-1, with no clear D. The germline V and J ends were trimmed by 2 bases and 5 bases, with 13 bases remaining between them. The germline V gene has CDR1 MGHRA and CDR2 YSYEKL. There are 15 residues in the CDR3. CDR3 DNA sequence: TGCGCCAGCAGCCAAATACGGTTCATCAACAATGAGCAGTTCTTC. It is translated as CASSQIRFINNEQFF.